These 3 T cell receptor beta chains came from one sample sequenced in a study of T cell responses to AZD1222 COVID-19 vaccine. Sequencing was performed with immunoSEQ multiplex PCR; in TCRdb, only in-frame clones are kept and a portion is missing. The sample contains over 150,000 clones, 85% to 95% of which appear only once. Sequencing used peripheral blood, obtained on day 0 of AZD1222 vaccination. These receptors were taken from an adult in good health.

This clone was recorded only once. The rearrangement joins TRBV4-1 to TRBJ2-7, with 7 bases lining up with TRBD2. Losses at the gene ends were 0 bases for V and 6 bases for J; bases not matched to a gene: 5. Germline V gene sequence: CDR1 MGHRA, CDR2 YSYEKL. This CDR3 comprises 14 residues. The CDR3 nucleotides read TGCGCCAGCAGCCAAGAGGAAGGGGAGGGCGAGCAGTACGTC. Translating gives CASSQEEGEGEQYV.

The chain employs TRBV5-1 and TRBJ2-1, with 7 bases matching TRBD2. Per germline, CDR1 SGHRS and CDR2 YFSETQ. The CDR3 length is 17 residues. V lost 0 bases, J lost 8 bases, and 14 bases stayed unmatched. CDR3 bases: TGCGCCAGCAGCTTGGCGAGATGGGAGGGCCGACGAGATGAGCAGTTCTTC. This encodes CASSLARWEGRRDEQFF.

This chain connects TRBV19 to TRBJ1-4; 8 bases are a match to TRBD1. CDR1 and CDR2 from the germline V gene are LNHDA and SQIVND (reference sequence). The V and J ends lost 6 bases and 7 bases, in that order; junction bases with no gene match: 10. The CDR3 contains 15 residues. The chain's CDR3 is CASRNPGGNGEKLFF. The CDR3 bases are TGTGCCAGTAGAAATCCAGGGGGCAACGGTGAAAAACTGTTTTTT.